Each of the 30 T cell receptor beta chains below was sequenced from the same sample in a study of Graves' ophthalmopathy and Graves' hyperthyroidism. Amplifying from RNA transcripts, the study obtained TCR beta CDR3 regions. HTBI primers served in a first-round RT-PCR, which a second-round multiplex PCR followed. TCRdb analysed the multiplex PCR reads with MiXCR anew, one entry per CDR3 protein. Among about 220,000 distinct CDR3 sequences listed, approximately 21% were seen once. The sequenced material came from peripheral blood. Receptors were obtained from a woman in her forties or fifties with Graves' ophthalmopathy.

This clonotype has a count of ten or more. The CDR3 reads CASSLGQGGPYGYTF. CDR3 DNA sequence: TGTGCCAGCAGCTTAGGGCAGGGAGGCCCCTATGGCTACACCTTC. This chain joins TRBV7-2 and TRBJ1-2, with a possible D match to TRBD1 (5 bases). Trimming shortened V by 1 base and J by 4 bases, and 13 bases separated the two germline ends. The CDR3 extends over 15 amino acids. CDR1 is SGHTA and CDR2 is FQGNSA in the germline V gene.

This clonotype has more than one count but fewer than ten. The CDR3: CASSLGNSGVSYEQYF. The CDR3 DNA reads TGCGCCAGCAGCTTGGGCAATAGCGGGGTCTCCTACGAGCAGTACTTC. The gene calls are TRBV5-1 and TRBJ2-7, with TRBD2 matching 8 bases. Trimming removed 0 bases from V and 0 bases from J; junction bases left unmatched: 5. Germline CDR1 is SGHRS and CDR2 is YFSETQ. This CDR3 contains 16 residues.

The chain is built from TRBV19 and TRBJ2-7; a possible D gene is TRBD1 (5 bases). This CDR3 has 14 residues. Germline values: CDR1 LNHDA, CDR2 SQIVND (reference sequence). V lost 0 bases to trimming and J lost 5 bases, with 11 bases between them. CDR3 loop: CASSIDRGWNEQYF. CDR3 DNA: TGTGCCAGTAGTATAGATAGGGGCTGGAACGAGCAGTACTTC.

This clonotype was counted at least ten times. The chain is built from TRBV9 and TRBJ2-2; maybe TRBD1 (5 bases). From germline, CDR1 is SGDLS and CDR2 YYNGEE. The length of the CDR3 is 14 residues. V dropped 3 bases and J dropped 3 bases, with 9 bases sitting between them. For the CDR3, the DNA is TGTGCCAGCAGCGACAGGATCGACACCGGGGAGCTGTTTTTT. It is translated as CASSDRIDTGELFF.

This clonotype was recorded at least ten times. The rearrangement uses TRBV20-1 and TRBJ1-5; no clear D. Trimming stripped 3 bases from V and 7 bases from J, with 7 bases between. CDR3 length: 11 residues. Germline-derived CDR1 and CDR2 are DFQATT and SNEGSKA (reference sequence). The CDR3 protein is CSASVGQPQHF. CDR3 bases: TGCAGTGCTAGTGTGGGACAGCCCCAGCATTTT.

This clonotype appeared many times. The genes are TRBV4-1 and TRBJ1-1, with D unresolved. The germline gives CDR1 MGHRA, CDR2 YSYEKL. V lost 4 bases to trimming and J lost 3 bases, with 18 bases between them. The CDR3 is 16 residues long. The CDR3 protein is CASSPTPLRRDTEAFF. The DNA for the CDR3 is TGCGCCAGCAGCCCAACCCCCCTCAGGAGGGACACTGAAGCTTTCTTT.

The V gene is TRBV6-1, the J gene TRBJ1-5, with D possibly TRBD1 on 6 matching bases. V lost 6 bases and J lost 3, with 21 bases in between. This CDR3 spans 17 amino acids. Germline CDR1 MNHNS, CDR2 SASEGT. The CDR3 nucleotides read TGTGCCAGCAGACACCCGAAAATAGGACAGCCCAATCAGCCCCAGCATTTT. The encoded protein is CASRHPKIGQPNQPQHF.

This sequence joins TRBV12-3 or TRBV12-4 and TRBJ2-2; D not certain. This CDR3 spans 13 amino acids. The V end lost 7 bases, the J end lost 1 base, and 7 bases lay between the germline ends. In DNA form, the CDR3 reads TGTGCCAGCAAAGGCGGGAACACCGGGGAGCTGTTTTTT. This encodes CASKGGNTGELFF.

In its sample, this clonotype was seen many times. The V gene is TRBV20-1, the J gene TRBJ1-6; no clear D. The CDR3 loop spans 13 amino acids. The ends were cut back, 2 bases at V and 8 bases at J, with 10 bases in the middle. The germline gives CDR1 DFQATT, CDR2 SNEGSKA (reference sequence). The CDR3 reads CSARLRPDSPLHF. The CDR3 nucleotides read TGCAGTGCTAGACTCCGCCCGGATTCACCCCTCCACTTT.

This clonotype was seen a few times. The V gene is TRBV5-1, the J gene TRBJ2-2; 10 bases fit TRBD2. Germline V CDR1 and CDR2: SGHRS, YFSETQ. The CDR3 is made up of 17 amino acids. Trimming at V came to 3 bases and at J to 7 bases, leaving 12 bases not matched to a gene. CDR3 DNA: TGCGCCAGCAGCTCCCGCTCAAGCGGGAGGGCGGGCGGGGAGCTGTTTTTT. This gives the protein CASSSRSSGRAGGELFF.

In its sample, this clonotype was seen many times. A read error may produce the germline difference seen at one junction end. The chain is built from TRBV20-1 and TRBJ2-7, with D uncertain. CDR3 length equals 13 residues. CDR1 and CDR2 (germline): DFQATT, SNEGSKA (reference sequence). CDR3 region: CSARDGVSYEQYF. The DNA for the CDR3 is TGCAGTGCCAGAGATGGGGTATCCTACGAGCAGTACTTC.

Here the CDR3 reads CASSLSNRDRSTEAFF. The CDR3 DNA reads as TGTGCCAGCAGCTTATCTAACAGGGATCGGAGCACTGAAGCTTTCTTT. This chain links TRBV7-3 with TRBJ1-1; possibly TRBD1 for D (6 bases). This CDR3 has 16 amino acids. From germline, CDR1 is SGHTA and CDR2 FQGTGA. V was cut by 2 bases and J by 4 bases, with 17 bases left in between.

This clonotype was recorded at least ten times. The genes are TRBV19 and TRBJ1-1, with 7 bases identical to TRBD1. Germline values: CDR1 LNHDA, CDR2 SQIVND (reference sequence). V lost 2 bases, J lost 4 bases, and 4 bases stayed unmatched. This CDR3 is built from 14 residues. The CDR3 coding sequence is TGTGCCAGTAGTATAAAGGGGGCGAGCACTGAAGCTTTCTTT. Amino acids: CASSIKGASTEAFF.

The chain combines TRBV4-1 with TRBJ2-5; TRBD1 matches at 8 bases. Germline trimming cut 1 base from V and 4 bases from J; bases unmatched to any gene: 5. Germline V lookup: CDR1 MGHRA, CDR2 YSYEKL. The length of the CDR3 is 15 residues. The CDR3 DNA reads as TGCGCCAGCAGCCAAGTTGGACAGGGCGGAGAGACCCAGTACTTC. This gives the protein CASSQVGQGGETQYF.

This clonotype was seen many times. The chain employs TRBV2 and TRBJ1-5; no clear D gene. Trimming removed 5 bases from V and 0 bases from J, with 11 bases in between. Per germline, CDR1 SNHLY and CDR2 FYNNEI. CDR3 length equals 15 residues. CDR3 sequence (DNA): TGTGCCAGCAGTAAAGAAATCAATAGCAATCAGCCCCAGCATTTT. The encoded protein is CASSKEINSNQPQHF.

This clonotype was picked up many times. The chain is built from TRBV6-2 or TRBV6-3 and TRBJ2-5; D gene ambiguous. V lost 4 bases and J lost 1, with 10 bases in between. Germline-derived CDR1 and CDR2 are MNHEY and SVGEGT. The CDR3 is 14 amino acids. CDR3 DNA sequence: TGTGCCAGCAGTTTAACTAACATCCAAGAGACCCAGTACTTC. This sequence encodes CASSLTNIQETQYF.

This clonotype has just one count. The chain carries TRBV6-5 and TRBJ2-7, with 7 nucleotides matching TRBD2. J gave up 6 bases and V 2 bases, and 4 bases lay outside the gene matches. Germline CDR1 and CDR2: MNHEY and SVGAGI. The CDR3 sequence is 13 residues long. The CDR3 DNA is TGTGCCAGCAGTTACCCGGGGGAGGGCGAGCAGTACTTC. Its protein product is CASSYPGEGEQYF.

The rearrangement joins TRBV6-5 to TRBJ2-7, with a tentative D call TRBD1 (8 bases). Per germline, CDR1 MNHEY and CDR2 SVGAGI. V lost 5 bases and J lost 7, with 21 bases in between. The CDR3 contains 15 residues. The CDR3, as DNA: TGTGCCAGCAGTAACAGGGGGGGAAGCCCAGGAGAGCAGTACTTC. Translating it yields CASSNRGGSPGEQYF.

In this sample, this clonotype turned up a few times. This chain uses TRBV7-2 with TRBJ1-1, with a possible D match to TRBD1 (5 bases). CDR1 is SGHTA, CDR2 FQGNSA, per germline. This CDR3 spans 16 amino acids. The V end was cut by 0 bases, the J end by 3 bases, with 14 bases between. The CDR3 loop is CASSLAWGGGYTEAFF. In DNA form, the CDR3 reads TGTGCCAGCAGCTTAGCTTGGGGGGGAGGGTACACTGAAGCTTTCTTT.

This clonotype showed up many times. The V gene is TRBV6-5, the J gene TRBJ2-2; D may correspond to TRBD1 or TRBD2 (5 bases each). CDR1 is MNHEY, CDR2 SVGAGI, per germline. V was cut by 7 bases and J by 8 bases, with 11 bases left in between. This CDR3 is 12 amino acids long. CDR3 DNA sequence: TGTGCCAGCACCGGGACCGGGGGGGAGCTGTTTTTT. Protein sequence: CASTGTGGELFF.

This clonotype was seen ten or more times. This chain connects TRBV6-5 to TRBJ2-7; unclear D gene. The germline CDR1 and CDR2 sequences are MNHEY and SVGAGI. The length of the CDR3 is 12 residues. V was cut by 0 bases and J by 3 bases, with 3 bases left in between. Here the CDR3 DNA reads TGTGCCAGCAGTTACTCAAACTACGAGCAGTACTTC. This encodes CASSYSNYEQYF.

The table lists this clonotype with many counts. The gene calls are TRBV30 and TRBJ1-6; D not certain. The CDR3 spans 14 residues. Trimming stripped 1 base from V and 5 bases from J, with 9 bases between. Germline CDR1 GTSNPN, CDR2 SVGIG (reference sequence). CDR3 region: CAWSAGGDNSPLHF. CDR3 nucleotide sequence: TGTGCCTGGAGTGCAGGCGGGGATAATTCACCCCTCCACTTT. Full variable domain (rest looked up from reference TRBV30 and TRBJ1-6): SQTIHQWPATLVQPVGSPLSLECTVEGTSNPNLYWYRQAAGRGLQLLFYSVGIGQISSEVPQNLSASRPQDRQFILSSKKLLLSDSGFYLCAWSAGGDNSPLHFGNGTRLTVT.

This clonotype has a count of ten or more. CDR3 DNA sequence: TGTGCCAGCGTACTGACGGGAAAACGTACCGGGGAGCTGTTTTTT. Translation gives CASVLTGKRTGELFF. The rearrangement links TRBV6-5 to TRBJ2-2; the D gene is possibly TRBD2 (5 bases). CDR3 length: 15 residues. With 8 bases removed from V and 5 bases from J, the gap between germline ends came to 18 bases. The V gene's germline CDR1 is MNHEY and CDR2 SVGAGI.

This clonotype was counted at least ten times. The chain carries TRBV11-1 and TRBJ2-7; no clear D gene. This CDR3 contains 16 residues. Trimming pared 0 bases from V and 0 bases from J, leaving 12 bases between. Germline V lookup: CDR1 SGHAT, CDR2 FQDESV (reference sequence). The CDR3 loop reads CASSLAESKRSYEQYF. For the CDR3, the DNA is TGTGCCAGCAGCTTAGCCGAGTCTAAACGCTCCTACGAGCAGTACTTC.

In its sample, this clonotype was seen many times. CDR3 DNA sequence: TGTGCCAGCAGTTTCCCGGGCGCTGAAGCTTTCTTT. This translates into CASSFPGAEAFF. V gene TRBV7-6 combines with J gene TRBJ1-1; D remains ambiguous. CDR1 and CDR2 from the germline V gene are SGHVS and FNYEAQ. The CDR3 runs to 12 residues. The V and J ends lost 6 bases and 6 bases respectively, with 11 bases between them.

This clonotype has at least ten counts. J is TRBJ2-7 and V is TRBV7-2, with TRBD2 matching over 14 bases. This CDR3 contains 17 residues. V shed 2 bases and J 2 bases; nucleotides not matched to a gene: 5. Looked up from germline, CDR1 is SGHTA and CDR2 is FQGNSA. The CDR3 DNA reads as TGTGCCAGCAGCTTATCCATGGGACTAGCGGGAGCCTACGAGCAGTACTTC. Residues: CASSLSMGLAGAYEQYF.

This chain links TRBV25-1 with TRBJ2-7; D call uncertain. The germline V gene has CDR1 MGHDK and CDR2 SYGVNS. Trimming took 7 bases from V and 3 from J, leaving 13 bases between them. The CDR3 contains 13 residues. CDR3 amino acids: CASTGPYNYEQYF. The CDR3 coding sequence is TGTGCCAGCACCGGGCCATACAACTACGAGCAGTACTTC.

This clonotype was seen many times. This chain connects TRBV28 to TRBJ2-2, with D uncertain. V dropped 9 bases and J dropped 2 bases, with 7 bases sitting between them. Germline V gene lookup returns CDR1 MDHEN and CDR2 SYDVKM. This CDR3 spans 12 amino acids. The CDR3 bases are TGTGCCAGTCGACGAAACACCGGGGAGCTGTTTTTT. Its protein product is CASRRNTGELFF.

The gene calls are TRBV28 and TRBJ2-4; no firm D call. Germline CDR1 reads MDHEN; CDR2 reads SYDVKM. The CDR3 spans 14 residues. V shed 9 bases and J shed 8 bases, with 20 bases lying between them. The CDR3 coding sequence is TGTGCCAGTGTGGCGTTCCGCACGCCCCACATTCAGTACTTC. It translates to CASVAFRTPHIQYF.

The V and J genes are TRBV15 and TRBJ2-7; D perhaps matches TRBD2 (6 bases). V was shortened by 0 bases and J by 0 bases, with 15 bases between the two germline ends. CDR3 length: 17 residues. The germline V gene encodes CDR1 LNHNV and CDR2 YYDKDF (reference sequence). As DNA, the CDR3 is TGTGCCACCAGCAGAGATGGGGCGGGGCGTTTCTCCTACGAGCAGTACTTC. Amino acids: CATSRDGAGRFSYEQYF.